These T cell receptor beta chains were read from a single sample in a study of cytomegalovirus exposure and HLA in healthy donors. TCRdb's copy holds only in-frame clones and misses some; the assay was immunoSEQ multiplex PCR. The sample lists roughly 110,000 clones; approximately 80% were seen once. Sequencing used PBMCs. The receptors here all came from a male donor in good health and CMV-seronegative. The CDR3 runs from the conserved cysteine through the conserved F or W. Each record gives: D gene, J gene, V gene, clone size, CDR3 length, CDR3 protein, CDR3 DNA. D genes are given only for firm matches. Clone size appears in some rows only: once, few, many, or a class for an expanded clone.

>-|TRBJ2-7|TRBV28|-|18
CASSLVQGSLGGSYEQYF
TGTGCCAGCAGTTTGGTACAGGGTAGTTTGGGTGGCTCCTACGAGCAGTACTTC
>TRBD1|TRBJ1-1|TRBV19|-|14
CASSITGAGTEAFF
TGTGCCAGTAGTATTACAGGGGCCGGGACTGAAGCTTTCTTT
>-|TRBJ1-2|TRBV28|-|15
CASILRGRGDYGYTF
TGTGCCAGCATCCTCAGGGGACGGGGAGACTATGGCTACACCTTC
>TRBD1|TRBJ2-1|TRBV5-1|-|17
CASSSGTGGWFGNEQFF
TGCGCCAGCAGCTCAGGGACAGGGGGTTGGTTTGGGAATGAGCAGTTCTTC
>TRBD2|TRBJ2-7|TRBV6-5|-|15
CASSYSGGSSYEQYF
TGTGCCAGCAGTTACTCGGGGGGGAGCTCCTACGAGCAGTACTTC
>-|TRBJ1-4|TRBV28|-|13
CASLQTTNEKLFF
TGTGCCAGCTTGCAGACAACTAATGAAAAACTGTTTTTT
>-|TRBJ2-7|TRBV5-4|-|13
CASSGRFSYEQYF
TGTGCCAGCAGCGGGAGGTTCTCCTACGAGCAGTACTTC
>TRBD1|TRBJ1-6|TRBV13|few|14
CASSPRQGASPLHF
TGTGCCAGCAGCCCGAGACAGGGAGCTTCACCCCTCCACTTT
>-|TRBJ2-1|TRBV27|-|13
CASSPSLYNEQFF
TGTGCCAGCAGTCCTAGTCTCTACAATGAGCAGTTCTTC
>-|TRBJ1-3|TRBV4-1|-|16
CASSLGQQGTGNTIYF
TGCGCCAGCAGCCTCGGGCAACAGGGTACTGGAAACACCATATATTTT
>TRBD1|TRBJ1-2|TRBV30|-|15
CAWSAVGQGNYGYTF
TGTGCCTGGAGTGCCGTCGGACAGGGGAACTATGGCTACACCTTC
>-|TRBJ2-7|TRBV9|-|13
CASSPRLVYEQYF
TGTGCCAGCAGCCCCCGACTGGTCTACGAGCAGTACTTC
>-|TRBJ2-3|TRBV29-1|-|14
CSVLIAVSTDTQYF
TGCAGCGTTTTAATTGCGGTTAGCACAGATACGCAGTATTTT
>TRBD2|TRBJ2-1|TRBV27|-|17
CASSPSRAGDWYNEQFF
TGTGCCAGCAGTCCCTCCCGGGCGGGAGACTGGTACAATGAGCAGTTCTTC
>TRBD2|TRBJ2-1|TRBV27|-|15
CASSSSGKGVNEQFF
TGTGCCAGCAGTTCTAGCGGGAAGGGGGTCAATGAGCAGTTCTTC
>-|TRBJ1-1|TRBV5-4|-|12
CASSFDSPEAFF
TGTGCCAGCAGCTTCGACAGTCCTGAAGCTTTCTTT